This entry lists 28 T cell receptor beta chains sequenced from one sample in a study of identical twins. Using its own MiXCR run on the 5' RACE reads, TCRdb lists one record per CDR3 protein. The sample lists 120,000 to 150,000 distinct CDR3 sequences, 3% to 4% occurring once. Sequencing was carried out using memory T cells sorted from blood. Receptor source: a man aged 18 to 30 in good health.

This clonotype was detected ten times or more. The rearrangement joins TRBV30 to TRBJ2-1, with 10 bases that match TRBD1. The CDR3 runs 14 residues. CDR1 GTSNPN and CDR2 SVGIG come from the germline V gene (reference sequence). CDR3 DNA sequence: TGTTCCATGAAGGGGACAGGGGACTTCAATGAGCAGTTCTTC. Its protein product is CSMKGTGDFNEQFF. The full variable domain, its missing parts supplied by reference TRBV30 and TRBJ2-1, is SQTIHQWPATLVQPVGSPLSLECTVEGTSNPNLYWYRQAAGRGLQLLFYSVGIGQISSEVPQNLSASRPQDRQFILSSKKLLLSDSGFYLCSMKGTGDFNEQFFGPGTRLTVL.

In its sample, this clonotype was seen many times. As DNA, the CDR3 is TGTGCCAGCAGCAGATCCGGGACAGGTGGCTCTGGGGCCAACGTCCTGACTTTC. Protein product: CASSRSGTGGSGANVLTF. The chain uses TRBV7-9 and TRBJ2-6; 8 nucleotides align to TRBD1. V lost 5 bases, J lost 0 bases, and 9 bases stayed unmatched. The length of the CDR3 is 18 residues. Germline V lookup: CDR1 SEHNR, CDR2 FQNEAQ (reference sequence).

Turning to this clonotype: A much larger clone differs from this one at a single base, so this may be a read error. The chain has TRBV20-1 and TRBJ2-2; TRBD2 might be the D (5 bases). CDR3 length: 13 amino acids. The germline gives CDR1 DFQATT, CDR2 SNEGSKA (reference sequence). V was shortened by 3 bases and J by 6 bases, with 11 bases between the two germline ends. CDR3 sequence (DNA): TGCAGTGCTAGCGTTCAGCGGCCCGGGGAGCTGTTTTTT. Encoded protein: CSASVQRPGELFF.

This clonotype has at least ten counts. The chain uses TRBV7-9 and TRBJ2-1, with 10 nucleotides matching TRBD1. The CDR3 sequence is 15 residues long. Germline trimming cut 3 bases from V and 7 bases from J; bases unmatched to any gene: 6. The germline gives CDR1 SEHNR, CDR2 FQNEAQ (reference sequence). The CDR3, as DNA: TGTGCCAGCAGCTTTCCCGGGACAGGGGCTAATGAGCAGTTCTTC. Translating gives CASSFPGTGANEQFF.

This clonotype came up many times. This CDR3 reads CASSLAATRREDTQYF. The CDR3, as DNA: TGTGCCAGCAGCTTAGCTGCAACTCGCCGGGAAGATACGCAGTATTTT. The V call is TRBV7-9, the J call TRBJ2-3; TRBD2 is a possible D gene (5 bases). Germline V CDR1 and CDR2: SEHNR, FQNEAQ (reference sequence). V lost 0 bases and J 5 bases, leaving 15 bases between the germline ends. This CDR3 has 16 residues.

The sample holds many counts of this clonotype. The chain links TRBV24-1 to TRBJ2-1; tentatively, D is TRBD1 (6 bases). Deletions cut 0 bases from V and 8 bases from J, with 13 bases between. The CDR3 contains 15 residues. Per germline, CDR1 KGHDR and CDR2 SFDVKD. CDR3 loop: CATSDLRGGRDEQFF. CDR3 DNA sequence: TGTGCCACCAGTGATTTGCGTGGGGGCCGGGATGAGCAGTTCTTC.

This clonotype was seen ten or more times. The chain employs TRBV24-1 and TRBJ2-3; no clear D. The CDR3 loop spans 14 amino acids. CDR1 and CDR2 from the germline V gene are KGHDR and SFDVKD. V lost 0 bases, J lost 5 bases, and 8 bases lay in between. As DNA, the CDR3 is TGTGCCACCAGTGATTTGTGGGTTGGAGATACGCAGTATTTT. Translation gives CATSDLWVGDTQYF.

This clonotype occurred many times. The V and J genes are TRBV7-2 and TRBJ1-4, with no clear D. V was clipped by 5 bases and J by 12 bases, with 16 bases between them. CDR3 length equals 13 residues. Germline CDR1 reads SGHTA; CDR2 reads FQGNSA. The CDR3 DNA is TGTGCCAGCAGCCCCGCTTGGAAGGGAGAACTGTTTTTT. Translated, it gives CASSPAWKGELFF.

The rearrangement links TRBV7-9 to TRBJ1-6, with 8 bases aligning to TRBD1. This CDR3 has 14 residues. Germline V gene data show CDR1 as SEHNR and CDR2 as FQNEAQ (reference sequence). The junction had 6 bases not matched to a gene; V was cut back by 5 bases and J by 9 bases. The CDR3 bases are TGTGCCAGCAGCCTCAGGGGGCGGTTTTCACCCCTCCACTTT. Protein product: CASSLRGRFSPLHF.

This clonotype was counted many times. The chain combines TRBV7-8 with TRBJ1-6; 7 nucleotides align to TRBD1. Germline values: CDR1 SGHVS, CDR2 FQNEAQ. The CDR3 is 14 residues long. V was clipped by 6 bases and J by 5 bases; unmatched bases: 4. DNA of the CDR3: TGTGCCAGCAGGCCGGGACAGAATAATTCACCCCTCCACTTT. Residues: CASRPGQNNSPLHF.

This clonotype was seen at least ten times. J is TRBJ2-1 and V is TRBV20-1; D is possibly TRBD2 (5 bases). The CDR3 has 11 residues. Germline-derived CDR1 and CDR2 are DFQATT and SNEGSKA (reference sequence). V lost 5 bases to trimming and J lost 7 bases, with 9 bases between them. The CDR3 DNA reads TGCAGTGCTCGGGGTTTGAATGAGCAGTTCTTC. This encodes CSARGLNEQFF.

There are many counts of this clonotype. The chain links TRBV3-1 to TRBJ1-1, with D tentatively TRBD1 (5 bases). In germline, CDR1 is LGHDT, CDR2 YNNKEL (reference sequence). Trimming cost V 4 bases and J 4 bases, with 16 bases left between them. The CDR3 covers 15 residues. The CDR3 coding sequence is TGTGCCAGCAGCCCTTGGGGCAGGGTGAGCACTGAAGCTTTCTTT. It encodes CASSPWGRVSTEAFF.

This clonotype was counted many times. This chain connects TRBV10-3 to TRBJ1-1; a weak D match, TRBD1 (5 bases). The CDR3 spans 14 residues. V was shortened by 4 bases and J by 7 bases, with 16 bases between the two germline ends. Germline CDR1 is ENHRY and CDR2 is SYGVKD. CDR3 residues: CAISAPGDLFEAFF. CDR3 coding DNA: TGTGCCATCAGTGCCCCGGGGGACCTATTTGAAGCTTTCTTT.

This clonotype was seen many times. This rearrangement joins TRBV12-3 or TRBV12-4 to TRBJ2-1, with a tentative D call TRBD2 (5 bases). Trimming pared 2 bases from V and 12 bases from J, leaving 20 bases between. The CDR3 extends over 15 amino acids. CDR3 sequence reads: CASSLTAQTRVRQFF. DNA of the CDR3: TGTGCCAGCAGTTTAACGGCTCAAACTAGGGTTAGGCAGTTCTTC.

This clonotype was counted many times. J is TRBJ2-7 and V is TRBV28; 7 bases align to TRBD2. From germline, CDR1 is MDHEN and CDR2 SYDVKM. V gave up 8 bases and J gave up 3 bases; unmatched junction bases: 4. The length of the CDR3 is 12 residues. CDR3 amino acids: CASGRAIYEQYF. DNA for the CDR3: TGTGCCAGCGGGAGGGCCATCTACGAGCAGTACTTC.

This clonotype was counted at least ten times. The gene calls are TRBV6-1 and TRBJ1-5; no reliable D call. Germline assignment: CDR1 MNHNS and CDR2 SASEGT. Trimming pared 4 bases from V and 9 bases from J, leaving 10 bases between. This CDR3 spans 12 amino acids. Here the CDR3 reads CASSVQLRPQHF. CDR3 sequence (DNA): TGTGCCAGCAGTGTGCAGTTGCGGCCCCAGCATTTT.

The table lists this clonotype with many counts. The rearrangement links TRBV6-5 to TRBJ2-3; 9 bases match TRBD2. V was clipped by 2 bases and J by 5 bases; unmatched bases: 5. The CDR3 has 15 residues. Germline V gene sequence: CDR1 MNHEY, CDR2 SVGAGI. CDR3 DNA: TGTGCCAGCAGTTACGGGCGGGGGGGAGGAGATACGCAGTATTTT. This translates into CASSYGRGGGDTQYF.

The V call is TRBV19, the J call TRBJ1-5; 10 bases align to TRBD1. Germline loops: CDR1 LNHDA, CDR2 SQIVND (reference sequence). J was trimmed by 2 bases and V by 4 bases; bases with no gene match: 8. This CDR3 region has 17 residues. The CDR3 loop is CASSTGQGVHGNQPQHF. CDR3 in DNA: TGTGCCAGTAGTACCGGACAGGGGGTGCATGGCAATCAGCCCCAGCATTTT.

This clonotype was seen many times. Written as DNA, the CDR3 is TGTGCCAGCAGTTACGCCACAGGGAGGGGATCGGGCAATCAGCCCCAGCATTTT. It yields the protein CASSYATGRGSGNQPQHF. The chain recombines TRBV6-2 or TRBV6-3 with TRBJ1-5; perhaps TRBD1 as D (6 bases). Germline assignment: CDR1 MNHEY and CDR2 SVGEGT. V was cut by 2 bases and J by 2 bases, with 19 bases left in between. The CDR3 consists of 18 residues.

This clonotype was seen at least ten times. The chain has TRBV20-1 and TRBJ1-4; D not certain. V was cut by 3 bases and J by 6 bases, with 8 bases left in between. CDR1 and CDR2 from the germline V gene are DFQATT and SNEGSKA (reference sequence). The CDR3 has 12 residues. This CDR3 reads CSASGLDEKLFF. Here the CDR3 DNA reads TGCAGTGCTAGCGGCTTGGATGAAAAACTGTTTTTT.

This chain links TRBV20-1 with TRBJ2-3; TRBD1 aligns across 9 bases. The junction had 15 bases not matched to a gene; V was cut back by 4 bases and J by 4 bases. The CDR3 is made up of 17 amino acids. Germline V CDR1 and CDR2: DFQATT, SNEGSKA (reference sequence). This chain's CDR3 is CSATDLPHRGLSDTQYF. CDR3 sequence (DNA): TGCAGTGCTACCGACCTACCACACAGGGGGCTATCAGATACGCAGTATTTT.

This clonotype showed up many times. The chain joins TRBV7-2 to TRBJ2-1; possibly TRBD2 for D (5 bases). Germline V gene lookup returns CDR1 SGHTA and CDR2 FQGNSA. The V end was cut by 5 bases, the J end by 7 bases, with 12 bases between. There are 13 residues in the CDR3. The CDR3 region is CASSPGVLNEQFF. For the CDR3, the DNA is TGTGCCAGCAGCCCCGGGGTTCTTAATGAGCAGTTCTTC.

The table lists this clonotype with many counts. V gene TRBV29-1 combines with J gene TRBJ2-7; D assignment may be TRBD1 or TRBD2 (5 bases each). Germline CDR1 SQVTM, CDR2 ANQGSEA. With 6 bases removed from V and 3 bases from J, the gap between germline ends came to 15 bases. The CDR3 length is 13 residues. CDR3 nucleotide sequence: TGCAGCGTCCGATCGGGACGGAGCTACGAGCAGTACTTC. It translates to CSVRSGRSYEQYF.

A word on this clonotype: Being one base from a much bigger clone, this may be a read error. The CDR3 does not end in the conserved phenylalanine or tryptophan, so this is likely a read error. This chain links TRBV5-1 with TRBJ1-1; D perhaps matches TRBD1 (5 bases). The CDR3 sequence is 14 residues long. Germline V gene sequence: CDR1 SGHRS, CDR2 YFSETQ. The germline V and J ends were trimmed by 5 bases and 4 bases, with 15 bases remaining between them. The CDR3 nucleotides are TGCGCCAGCAGAGACGGGACCAGGAGCACTGAAGCTTTCTAT. It encodes CASRDGTRSTEAFY.

This clonotype was counted at least ten times. The chain uses TRBV20-1 and TRBJ2-7, with TRBD2 matching 8 bases. The V segment lost 7 bases and the J segment 3 bases; nucleotides outside the gene matches: 5. The CDR3 contains 12 residues. Germline V gene lookup returns CDR1 DFQATT and CDR2 SNEGSKA (reference sequence). The CDR3 sequence: CSVPSGSYEQYF. CDR3 DNA: TGCAGTGTACCCAGCGGGAGCTACGAGCAGTACTTC.

This clonotype was seen ten or more times. The chain is built from TRBV15 and TRBJ1-2; D is ambiguous. Germline CDR1 reads LNHNV; CDR2 reads YYDKDF (reference sequence). The CDR3 runs 14 residues. V was clipped by 4 bases and J by 1 base, with 10 bases between them. This CDR3 reads CATSIQTNNYGYTF. The CDR3 nucleotides are TGTGCCACCAGCATACAGACTAATAACTATGGCTACACCTTC.

This clonotype was counted many times. The chain uses TRBV5-1 and TRBJ1-1, with no clear D. The CDR3 sequence is 15 residues long. Germline V CDR1 and CDR2: SGHRS, YFSETQ. V was trimmed by 1 base and J by 0 bases, leaving 10 bases between them. The CDR3 protein is CASSLTDRMNTEAFF. The CDR3 nucleotides read TGCGCCAGCAGCTTGACCGACCGAATGAACACTGAAGCTTTCTTT.

This clonotype was detected many times. The chain is built from TRBV9 and TRBJ2-5; D unresolved. V dropped 2 bases and J dropped 4 bases, with 9 bases sitting between them. CDR1 and CDR2 from the germline V gene are SGDLS and YYNGEE. This CDR3 has 13 amino acids. CDR3 sequence (DNA): TGTGCCAGCAGCGTTGGTTCGGGAGAGACCCAGTACTTC. Its protein is CASSVGSGETQYF.